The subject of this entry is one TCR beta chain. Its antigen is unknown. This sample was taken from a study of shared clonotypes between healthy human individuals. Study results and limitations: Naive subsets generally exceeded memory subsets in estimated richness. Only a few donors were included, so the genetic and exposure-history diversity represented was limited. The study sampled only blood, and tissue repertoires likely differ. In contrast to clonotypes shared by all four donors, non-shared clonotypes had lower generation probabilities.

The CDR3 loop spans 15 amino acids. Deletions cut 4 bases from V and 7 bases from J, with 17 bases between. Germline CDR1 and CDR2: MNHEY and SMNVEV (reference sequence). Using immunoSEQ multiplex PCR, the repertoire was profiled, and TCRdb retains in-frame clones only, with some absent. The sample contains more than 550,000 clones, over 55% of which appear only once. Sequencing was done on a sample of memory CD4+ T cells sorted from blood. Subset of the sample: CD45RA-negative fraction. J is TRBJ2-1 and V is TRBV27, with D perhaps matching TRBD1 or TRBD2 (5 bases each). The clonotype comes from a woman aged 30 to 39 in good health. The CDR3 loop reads CASSSPGTLLNEQFF. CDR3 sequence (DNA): TGTGCCAGCAGTTCCCCCGGGACCCTGCTAAATGAGCAGTTCTTC.